These 5 T cell receptor beta chains came from one sample sequenced in a study of cytomegalovirus exposure and HLA in healthy donors. The PCR contained 60 Vbeta and 13 Jbeta primers. Only in-frame clones appear in the TCRdb table, and some are missing; sequencing was by immunoSEQ multiplex PCR. Of about 110,000 clones listed, over 9.5% are singletons. Sequencing input: PBMCs. The source is a man aged 40-49 years in good health and CMV-seropositive.

The sample holds one count of this clone. This chain uses TRBV5-1 with TRBJ2-7; D not certain. The CDR3 extends over 16 amino acids. Germline assignment: CDR1 SGHRS and CDR2 YFSETQ. V was clipped by 4 bases and J by 6 bases, with 23 bases between them. The CDR3 here is CASSPRVSSVVGEQYF. CDR3 nucleotide sequence: TGCGCCAGCAGCCCAAGAGTCTCTAGTGTTGTAGGCGAGCAGTACTTC. Full variable domain (rest looked up from reference TRBV5-1 and TRBJ2-7): KAGVTQTPRYLIKTRGQQVTLSCSPISGHRSVSWYQQTPGQGLQFLFEYFSETQRNKGNFPGRFSGRQFSNSRSEMNVSTLELGDSALYLCASSPRVSSVVGEQYFGPGTRLTVT.

The chain carries TRBV7-2 and TRBJ2-6, with D unresolved. Trimming took 3 bases from V and 0 from J, leaving 6 bases between them. Germline CDR1 and CDR2: SGHTA and FQGNSA. CDR3 size: 15 residues. The CDR3 spells CASSFGYSGANVLTF. DNA for the CDR3: TGTGCCAGCAGCTTCGGGTACTCTGGGGCCAACGTCCTGACTTTC.

A few counts support this clone. The chain couples TRBV2 to TRBJ2-7, with 9 bases lining up with TRBD2. V lost 6 bases, J lost 4 bases, and 7 bases stayed unmatched. This CDR3 has 14 residues. CDR1 is SNHLY and CDR2 is FYNNEI in the germline V gene. CDR3 loop: CASSLAGRSYEQYF. DNA for the CDR3: TGTGCCAGCAGCCTAGCGGGAAGGTCGTACGAGCAGTACTTC.

CDR3 nucleotides: TGTGCCATCAGTGAAGACAGGGGATCGAGTGAGCAGTTCTTC. Its translation: CAISEDRGSSEQFF. This chain uses TRBV10-3 with TRBJ2-1; TRBD1 matches 8 bases. Germline CDR1 is ENHRY and CDR2 is SYGVKD. The CDR3 contains 14 residues. V lost 3 bases and J lost 9; bases outside the gene matches: 7.

This clone has just a few counts. The chain has TRBV13 and TRBJ2-2; D is perhaps TRBD1 (5 bases). This CDR3 has 15 amino acids. CDR1 is PRHDT and CDR2 is FYEKMQ in the germline V gene (reference sequence). V lost 4 bases and J 0 bases, leaving 9 bases between the germline ends. CDR3: CASSSLTANTGELFF. The DNA of the CDR3 is TGTGCCAGCAGCTCATTGACAGCGAACACCGGGGAGCTGTTTTTT.